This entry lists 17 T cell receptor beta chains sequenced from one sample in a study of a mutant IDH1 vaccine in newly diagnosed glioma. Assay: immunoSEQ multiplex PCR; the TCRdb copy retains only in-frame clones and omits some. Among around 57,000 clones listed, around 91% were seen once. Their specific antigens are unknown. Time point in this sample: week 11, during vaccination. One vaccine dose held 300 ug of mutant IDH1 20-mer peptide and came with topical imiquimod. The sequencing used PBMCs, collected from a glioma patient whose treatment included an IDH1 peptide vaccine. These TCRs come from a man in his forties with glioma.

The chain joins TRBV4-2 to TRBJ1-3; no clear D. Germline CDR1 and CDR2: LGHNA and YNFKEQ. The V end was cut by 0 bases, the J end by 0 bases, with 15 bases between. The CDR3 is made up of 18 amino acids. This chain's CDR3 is CASSQDWWRASSGNTIYF. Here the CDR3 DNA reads TGTGCCAGCAGCCAAGATTGGTGGAGGGCAAGCTCTGGAAACACCATATATTTT.

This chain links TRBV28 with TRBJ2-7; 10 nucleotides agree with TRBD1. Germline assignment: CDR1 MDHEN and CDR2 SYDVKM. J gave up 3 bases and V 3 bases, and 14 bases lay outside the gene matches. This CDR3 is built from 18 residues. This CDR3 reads CASSFNLSGTGVYYEQYF. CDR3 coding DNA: TGTGCCAGCAGTTTTAATTTATCCGGGACAGGGGTTTACTACGAGCAGTACTTC.

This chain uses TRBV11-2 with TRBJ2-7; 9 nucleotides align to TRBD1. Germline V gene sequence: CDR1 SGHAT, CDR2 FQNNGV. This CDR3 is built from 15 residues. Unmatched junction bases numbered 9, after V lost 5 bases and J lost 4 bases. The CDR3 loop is CASSDPRTGVYEQYV. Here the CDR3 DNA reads TGTGCCAGCAGCGACCCCCGGACAGGGGTGTACGAGCAGTACGTC.

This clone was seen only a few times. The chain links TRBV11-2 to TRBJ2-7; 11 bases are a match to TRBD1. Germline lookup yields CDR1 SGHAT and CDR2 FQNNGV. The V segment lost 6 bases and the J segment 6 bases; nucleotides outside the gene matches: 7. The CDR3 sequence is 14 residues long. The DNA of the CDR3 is TGTGCCAGCAGAGGGACAGGGGGGTCTGGCGAGCAGTACGTC. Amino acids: CASRGTGGSGEQYV.

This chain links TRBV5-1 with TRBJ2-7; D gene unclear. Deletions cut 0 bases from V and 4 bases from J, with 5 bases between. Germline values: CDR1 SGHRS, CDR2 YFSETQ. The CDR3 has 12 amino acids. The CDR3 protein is CASSLVWYEQYF. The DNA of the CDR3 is TGCGCCAGCAGCTTGGTGTGGTACGAGCAGTACTTC.

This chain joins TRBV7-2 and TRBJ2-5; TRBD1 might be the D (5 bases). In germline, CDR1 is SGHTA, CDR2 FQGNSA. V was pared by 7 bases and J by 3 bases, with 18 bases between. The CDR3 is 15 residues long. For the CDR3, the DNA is TGTGCCAGCACTTCAATGGTAGGGGCGGAAGAGACCCAGTACTTC. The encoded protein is CASTSMVGAEETQYF.

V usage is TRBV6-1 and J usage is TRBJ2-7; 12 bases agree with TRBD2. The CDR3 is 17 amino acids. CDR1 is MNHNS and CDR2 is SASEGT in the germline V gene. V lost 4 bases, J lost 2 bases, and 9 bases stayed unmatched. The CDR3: CASSGTIGLAGPYEQYF. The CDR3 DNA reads TGTGCCAGCAGTGGAACTATCGGACTAGCGGGACCCTACGAGCAGTACTTC.

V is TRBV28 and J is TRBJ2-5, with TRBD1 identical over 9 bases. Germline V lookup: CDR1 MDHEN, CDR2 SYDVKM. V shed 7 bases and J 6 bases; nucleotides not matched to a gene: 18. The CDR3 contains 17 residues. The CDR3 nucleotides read TGTGCCAGCACCTCTATACGCCACAGGGGGCGCGTAAAGACCCAGTACTTC. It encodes CASTSIRHRGRVKTQYF. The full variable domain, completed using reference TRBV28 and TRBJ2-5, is DVKVTQSSRYLVKRTGEKVFLECVQDMDHENMFWYRQDPGLGLRLIYFSYDVKMKEKGDIPEGYSVSREKKERFSLILESASTNQTSMYLCASTSIRHRGRVKTQYFGPGTRLLVL.

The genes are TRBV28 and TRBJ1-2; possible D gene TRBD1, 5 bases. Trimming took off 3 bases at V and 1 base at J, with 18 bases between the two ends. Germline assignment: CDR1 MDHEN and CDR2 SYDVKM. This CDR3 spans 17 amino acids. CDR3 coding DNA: TGTGCCAGCAGTTTTAGGGCAGGGATGCGGGGTAACTATGGCTACACCTTC. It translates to CASSFRAGMRGNYGYTF.

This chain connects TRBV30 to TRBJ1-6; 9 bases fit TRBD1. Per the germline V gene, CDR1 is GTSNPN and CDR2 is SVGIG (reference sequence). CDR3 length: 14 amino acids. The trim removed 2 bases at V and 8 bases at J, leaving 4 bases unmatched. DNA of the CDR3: TGTGCCTGGAGTCCGGGACAGGGCGATTCACCCCTCCACTTT. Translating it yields CAWSPGQGDSPLHF.

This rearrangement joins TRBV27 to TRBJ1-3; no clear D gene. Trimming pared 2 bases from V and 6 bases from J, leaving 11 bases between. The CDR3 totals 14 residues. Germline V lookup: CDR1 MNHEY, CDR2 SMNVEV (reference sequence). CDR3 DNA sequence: TGTGCCAGCAGTTTAGGGTTCCGATCAAACACCATATATTTT. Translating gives CASSLGFRSNTIYF.

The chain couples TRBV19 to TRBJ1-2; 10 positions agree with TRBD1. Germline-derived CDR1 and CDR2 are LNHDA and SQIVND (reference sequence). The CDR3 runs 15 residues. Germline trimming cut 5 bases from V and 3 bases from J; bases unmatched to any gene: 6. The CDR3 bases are TGTGCCAGTAGTGTTGGGGACAGGGGCGACTATGGCTACACCTTC. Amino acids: CASSVGDRGDYGYTF. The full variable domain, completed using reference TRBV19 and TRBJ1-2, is DGGITQSPKYLFRKEGQNVTLSCEQNLNHDAMYWYRQDPGQGLRLIYYSQIVNDFQKGDIAEGYSVSREKKESFPLTVTSAQKNPTAFYLCASSVGDRGDYGYTFGSGTRLTVV.

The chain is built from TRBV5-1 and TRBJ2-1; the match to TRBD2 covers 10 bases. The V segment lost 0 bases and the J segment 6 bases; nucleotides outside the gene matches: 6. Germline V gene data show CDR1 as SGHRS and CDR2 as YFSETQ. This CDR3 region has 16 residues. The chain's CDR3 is CASSLGPSGRVNEQFF. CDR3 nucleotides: TGCGCCAGCAGCTTGGGTCCTAGCGGGAGAGTCAATGAGCAGTTCTTC.

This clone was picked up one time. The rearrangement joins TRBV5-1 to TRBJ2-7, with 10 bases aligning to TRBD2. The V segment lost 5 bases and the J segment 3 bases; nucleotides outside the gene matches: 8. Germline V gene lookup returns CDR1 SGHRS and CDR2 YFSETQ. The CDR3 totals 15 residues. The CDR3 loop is CASRPTPSGGYEQYF. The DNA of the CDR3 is TGCGCCAGCAGACCTACTCCTAGCGGGGGCTACGAGCAGTACTTC.

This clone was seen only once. In DNA, the CDR3 is TGCGCCAGCAGGCCAGGGGTGGCGGCAGATACGCAGTATTTT. Protein: CASRPGVAADTQYF. The chain has TRBV5-1 and TRBJ2-3; the D gene is possibly TRBD1 (6 bases). CDR3 size: 14 residues. Germline V gives CDR1 SGHRS, CDR2 YFSETQ. The ends were cut back, 5 bases at V and 4 bases at J, with 14 bases in the middle.

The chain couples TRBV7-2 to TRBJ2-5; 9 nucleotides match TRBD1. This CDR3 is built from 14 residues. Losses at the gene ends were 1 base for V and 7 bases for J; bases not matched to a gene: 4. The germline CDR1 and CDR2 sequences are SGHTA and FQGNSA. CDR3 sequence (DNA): TGTGCCAGCAGCTTAGGGGACAGGGTGTCGACCCAGTACTTC. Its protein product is CASSLGDRVSTQYF.

The CDR3 nucleotides are TGTGCCAGCAGTCTACCCGGGACAGGGCCCCTCATCCACTATGGCTACACCTTC. This codes for CASSLPGTGPLIHYGYTF. The chain couples TRBV28 to TRBJ1-2; 9 nucleotides match TRBD1. Per the germline V gene, CDR1 is MDHEN and CDR2 is SYDVKM. This CDR3 is 18 amino acids long. Trimming cost V 5 bases and J 3 bases; bases outside gene matches: 16.